This T cell receptor (beta chain) is drawn from a study of blood T cell repertoires in COVID-19 (dated by TCRdb to the early 2020s). Context from the whole study: The collaborator samples originated in the United States, Italy and Spain and spanned the acute and convalescent phases of COVID-19. The material from the prospective study consisted of cDNA or gDNA derived from T cells, B-cell-depleted T cells, or PBMCs. Deeply sampled blood TCRbeta repertoires from subjects exposed to, actively infected with, or recovered from COVID-19 were included in the dataset. A freely available public database, intended as a resource for researchers studying the immune response to SARS-CoV-2, is where the repertoires were released. Samples were obtained from the ongoing ImmuneRACE study (first 160 participants) and from over a thousand subjects provided by 6 global collaborators. A de-identified subject ID, COVID-19 status, age in years and sex were almost always included in the sample metadata. Where available, HLA class I and class II types were obtained from metadata supplied by the sample provider rather than from assay-based typing. What the authors observed across the whole study: How much clinical and demographic metadata was included differed by source and by participant, and the metadata was provided uncurated.

Concerning this clone: Its target antigen remains unknown. Per-base qualities were not stored, and no clone one base away is much larger.

TCRbeta CDR3 regions were amplified from genomic DNA using the immunoSEQ Assay, a bias-controlled multiplex PCR. For the original study's pipeline: Within the assay, amplification of reference gene primers was used to estimate how many nucleated cells each sample contained. Sequence reads were collapsed and filtered to measure the absolute abundance of every unique TCRbeta CDR3 rearrangement. For each sample, productive Simpson clonality was calculated as the square root of Simpson's diversity index across productive rearrangements. The immuneACCESS repertoire file appears here via TCRdb, limited to in-frame rearrangements. These files lack a portion of the clones; in checked studies, under half of the deficit traces to unresolved V genes, and the cause of the others is not known. V and J calls and clone size follow that table, whereas D and trimming were derived from the DNA. For this sample there are under 100,000 clones; over 80% appear just once. The top ten constitute 12% of the sample.

Collaborating institutions collected whole blood in K2EDTA tubes following their own protocols. For TCRbeta analysis, collaborators shipped samples as frozen whole blood, isolated PBMCs, or DNA extracted from either of those sample types. The CDR3 contains 17 residues, cysteine and phenylalanine counted. Just the 51-base CDR3 DNA is kept, in frame starting at base 1. V trim: 4 bases; J trim: 6 bases; unmatched bases: 13. For CDR1 and CDR2, the germline V gene (reference sequence) lists LGHDT and YNNKEL. This TCR was recovered from a woman in her 70s with active or convalescent COVID-19. The V and J genes are TRBV3-1 (or the pseudogene TRBV3-2) and TRBJ2-3; TRBD1 matches 10 bases in the middle. The sequencing sample was made of peripheral blood. The nucleotide sequence reads as follows: TGTGCCAGCAGCCTGGGAGTTGTGACAGGGGGCTCGGATACGCAGTATTTT. This sequence encodes CASSLGVVTGGSDTQYF.